The clone carrying this TCR beta chain has just one count. These data belong to a study of blood T cells in healthy people across ages. The CDR3 has 16 residues. Trimming stripped 5 bases from V and 3 bases from J, with 19 bases between. Then a second PCR, running about 6 to 11 cycles, was carried out with a sample-barcoded 5' primer and a J-beta primer mix. TCRdb reanalysed the 5' RACE reads using MiXCR and keeps one entry per CDR3 protein. The data contain about 670,000 distinct CDR3 sequences, more than 45% of them singletons. Material: blood. V is TRBV12-3 or TRBV12-4 and J is TRBJ2-5; possible D gene TRBD1, 5 bases. The receptor was derived from a woman older than 75 in good health. CDR3 protein: CASSLSGAASEETQYF. In DNA form, the CDR3 reads TGTGCCAGCAGTCTATCTGGGGCAGCAAGCGAAGAGACCCAGTACTTC.